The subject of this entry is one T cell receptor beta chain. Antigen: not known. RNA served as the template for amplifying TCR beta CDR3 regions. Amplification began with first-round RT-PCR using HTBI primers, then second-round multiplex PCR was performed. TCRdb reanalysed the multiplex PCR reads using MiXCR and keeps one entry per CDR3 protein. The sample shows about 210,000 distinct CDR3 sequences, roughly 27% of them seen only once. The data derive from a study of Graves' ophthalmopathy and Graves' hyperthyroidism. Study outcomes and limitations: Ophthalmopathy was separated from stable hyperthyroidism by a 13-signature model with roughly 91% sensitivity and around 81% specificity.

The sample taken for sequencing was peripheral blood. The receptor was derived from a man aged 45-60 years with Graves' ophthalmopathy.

CDR3 coding DNA: TGTGCCAGCAGTCTTTTCGGGACGGGGAACCAAGAGACCCAGTACTTC. Protein product: CASSLFGTGNQETQYF. The J gene is TRBJ2-5, the V gene TRBV27, with D perhaps being TRBD1 or TRBD2 (5 bases each). V lost 5 bases to trimming and J lost 0 bases, with 16 bases between them. Germline V lookup: CDR1 MNHEY, CDR2 SMNVEV (reference sequence). This CDR3 has 16 amino acids.